Sequencing of this T cell receptor (beta chain) was carried out in a study of T cell responses to AZD1222 COVID-19 vaccine. Some clones are missing from TCRdb's copy, which holds only in-frame ones; the method was immunoSEQ multiplex PCR. The table includes 150,000 to 200,000 clones, roughly 94% detected once. Looked up from germline, CDR1 is MNHEY and CDR2 is SVGAGI. V lost 6 bases, J lost 8 bases, and 7 bases lay in between. The CDR3 is made up of 11 amino acids. A remark on this clone: What it binds is not known.

Study-level results: Repertoires were obtained solely post-peak T cell response. The study identified only 6 or 7 AZD1222 recipients as seropositive at baseline.

This TCR was recovered from an adult in good health. Sequencing was performed on peripheral blood, taken on day 0 of AZD1222 vaccination. The chain joins TRBV6-5 to TRBJ1-4; the D is unclear. CDR3 region: CASRVTEKLFF. CDR3 nucleotide sequence: TGTGCCAGCAGGGTAACGGAAAAACTGTTTTTT.